The clone carrying this T cell receptor beta chain has just a few counts. Its target is not known. The V gene's germline CDR1 is SGHNT and CDR2 YENEEA. The CDR3 loop spans 12 amino acids. The junction had 2 bases not matched to a gene; V was cut back by 5 bases and J by 6 bases. The data are from a study of cytomegalovirus exposure and HLA in healthy donors. General study findings and limits: First-cohort TCR clusters tended to co-occur in the roughly 130 validation repertoires, a later analysis found. The study designated 150 or so TCR beta chains cytomegalovirus-associated. Most TCR sequences were rare, but some public TCRs occurred in many donors. In vitro checks showed that a few CMV-associated chains really do target CMV antigens.

Sequenced by immunoSEQ multiplex PCR; TCRdb stores in-frame clones only, minus some. The sample has 200,000 to 250,000 clones; over 65% are singletons. J is TRBJ2-7 and V is TRBV11-3; 9 nucleotides align to TRBD1. This clonotype was obtained from a woman younger than 30 in good health and CMV-seronegative. Source material: PBMCs. The DNA for the CDR3 is TGTGCCAGCAGCGGGACAGGGCTCGAGCAGTACTTC. Protein: CASSGTGLEQYF. The whole variable domain, remainder taken from reference TRBV11-3 and TRBJ2-7, is EAGVVQSPRYKIIEKKQPVAFWCNPISGHNTLYWYLQNLGQGPELLIRYENEEAVDDSQLPKDRFSAERLKGVDSTLKIQPAELGDSAVYLCASSGTGLEQYFGPGTRLTVT.